This record concerns one TCR beta chain sequence. Its antigen remains unknown. This record comes from a study of CD8 T cells in ankylosing spondylitis. Findings of the study overall: Roughly eight highly homologous variants made up a TCR beta motif that seemed to typify ankylosing spondylitis blood.

TCRdb called the 5' RACE reads again in MiXCR, with one record for every CDR3 protein. The sample gives around 770,000 distinct CDR3 sequences, under 20% of which show up once; under 20% is in the top ten. V was clipped by 3 bases and J by 9 bases, with 15 bases between them. Germline V gene lookup returns CDR1 MNHNS and CDR2 SASEGT. There are 13 residues in the CDR3. The chain employs TRBV6-1 and TRBJ2-7; D uncertain. Sequenced material: blood, either unsorted or a sorted T cell fraction (not recorded which). This sequence was found in a male donor with ankylosing spondylitis. CDR3 bases: TGTGCCAGCAGTGATTCCCTAAGAAACTGGCAGTACTTC. Its translation: CASSDSLRNWQYF.